The entry that follows covers one T cell receptor (beta chain) sequence. Its target antigen remains unknown. Base qualities are not at hand, and no much larger clone is one base apart. For this chain, trimming is 8 bases at the V end and 4 bases at the J end, and the number of junction bases without a gene match is 13. From the germline V gene, CDR1 is WSHSY and CDR2 is SAAADI. CDR3 length: 18 amino acids, cysteine to phenylalanine. CDR3 DNA only is kept here, 54 bases in frame from base 1. This entry comes from a study of shared T cell receptors in the human thymus (dated by TCRdb to 2020 to 2023). Study-level background: The study examined how self-reactive, shared T-cell receptor alpha chains are generated in the human thymus.

The receptor library was made with the immunoSEQ multiplex PCR assay. TCRdb carries this immuneACCESS record with in-frame sequences only. Its versions omit some clonotypes, under half of them owing to an unresolved V gene in the studies checked, with the rest unexplained. For this sample the table gives over 350,000 clones, of which roughly 94% were detected only once. Roughly 0.02% of the sample rests with the top ten. This sequence was found in a human donor. The sequence links TRBV10-2 to TRBJ2-5; 16 middle bases align to TRBD2. The specimen was thymocytes. The CDR3 region reads CASCSPGLAGGPGETQYF. The nucleotides are TGCGCCAGCTGCAGCCCGGGACTAGCGGGAGGGCCGGGAGAGACCCAGTACTTC.